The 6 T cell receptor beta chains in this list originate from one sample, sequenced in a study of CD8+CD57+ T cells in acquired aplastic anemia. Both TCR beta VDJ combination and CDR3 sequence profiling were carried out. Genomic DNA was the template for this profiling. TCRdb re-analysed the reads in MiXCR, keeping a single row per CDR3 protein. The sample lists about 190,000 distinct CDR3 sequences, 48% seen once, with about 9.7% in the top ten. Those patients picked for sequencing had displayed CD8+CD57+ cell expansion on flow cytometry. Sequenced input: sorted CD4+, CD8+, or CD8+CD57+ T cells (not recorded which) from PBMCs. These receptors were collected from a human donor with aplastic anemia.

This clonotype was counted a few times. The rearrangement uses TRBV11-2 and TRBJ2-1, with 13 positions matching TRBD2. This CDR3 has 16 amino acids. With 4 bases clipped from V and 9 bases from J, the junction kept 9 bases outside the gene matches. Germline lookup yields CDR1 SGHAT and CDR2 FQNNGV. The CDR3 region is CASSSSGTSGKVEQFF. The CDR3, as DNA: TGTGCCAGCAGCTCGAGCGGGACTAGCGGGAAAGTTGAGCAGTTCTTC.

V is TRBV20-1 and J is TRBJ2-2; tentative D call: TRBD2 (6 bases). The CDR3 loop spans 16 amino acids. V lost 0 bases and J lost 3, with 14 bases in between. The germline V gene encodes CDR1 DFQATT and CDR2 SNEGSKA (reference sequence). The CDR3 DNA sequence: TGCAGTGCTAGAGATCACCGCGGAGGGGACACCGGGGAGCTGTTTTTT. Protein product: CSARDHRGGDTGELFF.

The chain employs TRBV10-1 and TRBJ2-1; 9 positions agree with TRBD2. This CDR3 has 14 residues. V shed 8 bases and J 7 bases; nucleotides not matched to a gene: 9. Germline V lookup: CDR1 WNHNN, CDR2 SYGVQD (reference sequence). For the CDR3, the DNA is TGCGCCAGCCGGTTGGGGACTAGCTTAAATGAGCAGTTCTTC. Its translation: CASRLGTSLNEQFF.

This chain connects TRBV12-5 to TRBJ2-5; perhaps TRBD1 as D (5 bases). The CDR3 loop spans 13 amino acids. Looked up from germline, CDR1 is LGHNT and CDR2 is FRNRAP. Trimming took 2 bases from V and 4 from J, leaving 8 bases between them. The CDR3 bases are TGTGCTAGTGGTTTGTCAGGGATAGAGACCCAGTACTTC. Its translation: CASGLSGIETQYF.

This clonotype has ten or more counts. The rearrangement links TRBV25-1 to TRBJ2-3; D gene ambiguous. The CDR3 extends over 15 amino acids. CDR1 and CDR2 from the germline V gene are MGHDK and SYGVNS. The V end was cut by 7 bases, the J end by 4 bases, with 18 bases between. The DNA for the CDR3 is TGTGCCAGCACGAGCCGGACGGATACTTCAGATACGCAGTATTTT. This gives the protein CASTSRTDTSDTQYF.

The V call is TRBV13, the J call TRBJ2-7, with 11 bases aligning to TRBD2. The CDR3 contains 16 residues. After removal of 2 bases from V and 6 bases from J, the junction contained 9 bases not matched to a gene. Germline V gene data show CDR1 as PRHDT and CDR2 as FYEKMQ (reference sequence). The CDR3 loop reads CASSLSLAGAYGEQYF. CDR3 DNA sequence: TGTGCCAGCAGCTTATCACTAGCGGGAGCCTACGGCGAGCAGTACTTC.